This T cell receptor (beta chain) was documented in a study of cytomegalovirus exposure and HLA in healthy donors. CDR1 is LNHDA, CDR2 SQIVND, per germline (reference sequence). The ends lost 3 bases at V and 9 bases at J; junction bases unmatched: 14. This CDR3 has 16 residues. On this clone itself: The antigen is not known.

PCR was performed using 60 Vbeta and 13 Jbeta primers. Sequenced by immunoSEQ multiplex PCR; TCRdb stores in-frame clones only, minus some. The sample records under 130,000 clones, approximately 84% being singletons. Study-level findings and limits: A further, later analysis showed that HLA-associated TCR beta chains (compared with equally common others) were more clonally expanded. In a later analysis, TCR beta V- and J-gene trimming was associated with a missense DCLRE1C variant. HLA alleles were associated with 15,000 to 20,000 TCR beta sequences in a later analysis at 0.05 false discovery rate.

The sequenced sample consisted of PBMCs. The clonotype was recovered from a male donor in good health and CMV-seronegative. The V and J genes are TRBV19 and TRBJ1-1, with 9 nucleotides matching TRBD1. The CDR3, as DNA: TGTGCCAGTAGTATCCGGGACAGGGTTAAAGCACTGAAAGCTTTCTTT. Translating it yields CASSIRDRVKALKAFF.